Included here is one T cell receptor (beta chain) sequence, with context. These data originate in a study of blood T cell repertoires in COVID-19. At the level of the study: Samples taken during acute and convalescent COVID-19 were collected in the United States, Italy and Spain. Sample material is recorded as cDNA or gDNA derived from T cells, B-cell-depleted T cells, or PBMCs.

How the authors handled the data: Estimated nucleated cell counts came from reference gene primer amplification. The assay was immunoSEQ multiplex PCR, and TCRdb's table has in-frame clones only and misses some. V and J calls and clone size come straight from that table; D and trimming were deduced from the DNA. The sample includes about 89,000 clones, roughly 80% seen only once; the top ten take roughly 6.7%. Seattle participants joined during active infection and were tracked over time. Unmatched junction bases numbered 12, after V lost 7 bases and J lost 4 bases. The CDR3 is made up of 15 amino acids. Germline CDR1 is MDHEN and CDR2 is SYDVKM.

This TCR derives from an older man with COVID-19, enrolled during active disease. The chain combines TRBV28 with TRBJ1-2; 7 nucleotides align to TRBD1. The sequenced sample consisted of peripheral blood. The DNA of the CDR3 is TGTGCCAGCACCCTCATATTAGACAGGGCCTATGGCTACACCTTC. The encoded protein is CASTLILDRAYGYTF.